The clone carrying this TCR beta chain was counted many times. Its antigen is undetermined. This entry is derived from a study of T cell responses to AZD1222 COVID-19 vaccine. The overall study: Both about-4-week and about-12-week second-dose recipients were combined. Findings and limits, study-wide: The breadth and depth of Spike-specific TCRs increased once two AZD1222 doses had been given. Close to half of spike-specific TCRs reportedly recognize unmutated variant regions. Spike-spanning, vaccine-associated CD4 TCRs were dominant at 160-218 and 743-854.

Sequencing was performed with immunoSEQ multiplex PCR; in TCRdb, only in-frame clones are kept and a portion is missing. The table shows 140,000 to 150,000 clones, with about 92% occurring only once. The sequence was collected from an adult in good health. Sequencing used peripheral blood, obtained on day 0 of AZD1222 vaccination.

The CDR3 region is CASSEAFGTGGEKLFF. CDR3 DNA sequence: TGTGCCAGCAGTGAAGCTTTTGGGACAGGGGGGGAAAAACTGTTTTTT. V gene TRBV6-1 combines with J gene TRBJ1-4; the match to TRBD1 covers 11 bases. CDR3 length: 16 amino acids. V was pared by 0 bases and J by 8 bases, with 5 bases of the junction left unmatched. From germline, CDR1 is MNHNS and CDR2 SASEGT.